The sequence of this T cell receptor (beta chain) was determined in a study of T cell changes during pregnancy in multiple sclerosis. This table comes from immunoSEQ multiplex PCR, and its TCRdb copy is limited to in-frame clones, with some not included. The table lists roughly 35,000 clones, 90% of them singletons, with around 12% in the top ten. V gave up 5 bases and J gave up 1 base, with 14 bases separating them. CDR1 and CDR2 from the germline V gene are SGHAT and FQNNGV. This CDR3 contains 15 residues. The material was CD8+ T cells from peripheral blood mononuclear cells, obtained in the first trimester of pregnancy. V usage is TRBV11-2 and J usage is TRBJ1-2, with a weak D call TRBD1 (5 bases). The TCR originated in a female donor with multiple sclerosis, enrolled in a pregnancy study. The CDR3 reads CASSPTGEVNYGYTF. Here the CDR3 DNA reads TGTGCCAGCAGCCCTACAGGAGAAGTTAACTATGGCTACACCTTC.